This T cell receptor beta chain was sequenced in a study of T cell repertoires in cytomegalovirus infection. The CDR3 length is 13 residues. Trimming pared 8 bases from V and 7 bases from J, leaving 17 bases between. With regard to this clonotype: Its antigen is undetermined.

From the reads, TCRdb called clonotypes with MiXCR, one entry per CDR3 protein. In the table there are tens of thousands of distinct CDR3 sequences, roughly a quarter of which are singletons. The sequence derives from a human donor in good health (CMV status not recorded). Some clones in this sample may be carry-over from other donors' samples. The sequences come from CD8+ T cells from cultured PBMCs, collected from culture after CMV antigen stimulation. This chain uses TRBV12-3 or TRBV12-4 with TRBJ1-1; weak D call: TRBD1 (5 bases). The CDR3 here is CASSPGPAGEAFF. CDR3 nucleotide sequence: TGTGCCAGCTCACCGGGGCCGGCGGGTGAAGCTTTCTTT.